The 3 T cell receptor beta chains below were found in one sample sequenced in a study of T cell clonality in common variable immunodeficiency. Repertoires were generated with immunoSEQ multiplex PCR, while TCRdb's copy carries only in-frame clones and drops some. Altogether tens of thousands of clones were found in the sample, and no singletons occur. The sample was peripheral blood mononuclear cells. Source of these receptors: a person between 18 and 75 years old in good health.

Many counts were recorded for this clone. Partial CDR3 DNA: TGCGCCAGCAGCTTGGTCGCGGGAACTAGCACAGATACG. It translates to CASSLVAGTSTDT. The complete CDR3 reads CASSLVAGTSTDTQYF. The rearrangement joins TRBV5-1 to TRBJ2-3; D perhaps matches TRBD2 (6 bases). The read stops 3 residues short of the end of the CDR3; the missing end is completed from the germline J gene. Germline V gives CDR1 SGHRS, CDR2 YFSETQ. V was shortened by 0 bases and J by 0 bases, with 11 bases between the two germline ends. The CDR3 sequence is 16 residues long.

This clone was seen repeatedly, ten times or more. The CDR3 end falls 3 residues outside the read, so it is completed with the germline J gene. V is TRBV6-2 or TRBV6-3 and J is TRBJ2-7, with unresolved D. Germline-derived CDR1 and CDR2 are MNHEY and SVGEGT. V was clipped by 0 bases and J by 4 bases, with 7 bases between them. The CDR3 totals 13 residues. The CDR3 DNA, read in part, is TGTGCCAGCAGTTACTCTGAGCCTTACGAG. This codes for CASSYSEPYE. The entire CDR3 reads CASSYSEPYEQYF.

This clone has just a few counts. The part of the CDR3 DNA that was read is TGCGCCAGCAGTGAAGGGAGGACAGGGGACGAG. Amino acids: CASSEGRTGDE. The full CDR3 protein is CASSEGRTGDEQYF. This chain connects TRBV10-2 to TRBJ2-7, with TRBD1 matching 9 bases. The sequence runs out 3 residues before the end of the CDR3; the remainder is reconstructed from the germline J gene. The CDR3 length is 14 residues. V gave up 3 bases and J gave up 5 bases; unmatched junction bases: 5. In germline, CDR1 is WSHSY, CDR2 SAAADI.